The rows below give T cell receptor beta chains drawn from one sample of a study of naive CD8 T cells in extremely preterm neonates. Clones were sequenced by immunoSEQ multiplex PCR, and TCRdb holds only the in-frame ones, with some missing. The table records 6,000 to 10,000 clones, roughly 98% of them present only once. Sequences were obtained from naive CD8+ T cells from blood. These receptors were taken from a human donor in good health. Each CDR3 is given with its conserved first and last residue. The order of the fields is V gene, CDR3 length, J gene, D gene, clone size, CDR3 protein, CDR3 DNA. The D gene is left open where the match is weak. For some rows the clone size is stated as once, few or many, or as a class when expanded; others skip it.

v_gene: TRBV21-1
len: 20
j_gene: TRBJ2-7
d_gene: .
abundance: .
CDR3aa: CASSKESVKVPGQGSYEQYF
CDR3nt: TGTGCCAGCAGCAAAGAGTCGGTGAAGGTTCCAGGACAGGGTTCCTACGAGCAGTACTTC

v_gene: TRBV6-1
len: 15
j_gene: TRBJ1-5
d_gene: .
abundance: .
CDR3aa: CASEGGGAGNQPQHF
CDR3nt: TGTGCCAGCGAGGGGGGGGGCGCGGGCAATCAGCCCCAGCATTTT

v_gene: TRBV2
len: 10
j_gene: TRBJ1-2
d_gene: .
abundance: .
CDR3aa: CASSDLGYTF
CDR3nt: TGTGCCAGCAGTGACCTAGGCTACACCTTC

v_gene: TRBV2
len: 13
j_gene: TRBJ2-5
d_gene: .
abundance: .
CDR3aa: CASSEAAEETQYF
CDR3nt: TGTGCCAGCAGTGAAGCAGCCGAAGAGACCCAGTACTTC

v_gene: TRBV29-1
len: 17
j_gene: TRBJ2-5
d_gene: .
abundance: once
CDR3aa: CSVEAPAGKTYQETQYF
CDR3nt: TGCAGCGTTGAAGCTCCGGCAGGCAAAACTTACCAAGAGACCCAGTACTTC

v_gene: TRBV7-9
len: 14
j_gene: TRBJ1-1
d_gene: .
abundance: .
CDR3aa: CASRAGVGVVEAFF
CDR3nt: TGTGCCAGCAGGGCCGGGGTCGGGGTCGTTGAAGCTTTCTTT

v_gene: TRBV5-5
len: 17
j_gene: TRBJ1-1
d_gene: TRBD1
abundance: .
CDR3aa: CASSLGDREQKNTEAFF
CDR3nt: TGTGCCAGCAGCTTGGGGGACAGGGAGCAAAAGAACACTGAAGCTTTCTTT

v_gene: TRBV11-2
len: 17
j_gene: TRBJ2-1
d_gene: TRBD2
abundance: .
CDR3aa: CASSPNTGTSGNNEQFF
CDR3nt: TGTGCCAGCAGCCCCAACACCGGGACTAGCGGCAACAATGAGCAGTTCTTC

v_gene: TRBV9
len: 16
j_gene: TRBJ2-5
d_gene: TRBD2
abundance: .
CDR3aa: CASSGRLAGGEETQYF
CDR3nt: TGTGCCAGCAGCGGTCGACTAGCGGGAGGGGAAGAGACCCAGTACTTC

v_gene: TRBV9
len: 11
j_gene: TRBJ1-2
d_gene: .
abundance: once
CDR3aa: CASSAQARYTF
CDR3nt: TGTGCCAGCAGCGCACAGGCTCGGTACACCTTC